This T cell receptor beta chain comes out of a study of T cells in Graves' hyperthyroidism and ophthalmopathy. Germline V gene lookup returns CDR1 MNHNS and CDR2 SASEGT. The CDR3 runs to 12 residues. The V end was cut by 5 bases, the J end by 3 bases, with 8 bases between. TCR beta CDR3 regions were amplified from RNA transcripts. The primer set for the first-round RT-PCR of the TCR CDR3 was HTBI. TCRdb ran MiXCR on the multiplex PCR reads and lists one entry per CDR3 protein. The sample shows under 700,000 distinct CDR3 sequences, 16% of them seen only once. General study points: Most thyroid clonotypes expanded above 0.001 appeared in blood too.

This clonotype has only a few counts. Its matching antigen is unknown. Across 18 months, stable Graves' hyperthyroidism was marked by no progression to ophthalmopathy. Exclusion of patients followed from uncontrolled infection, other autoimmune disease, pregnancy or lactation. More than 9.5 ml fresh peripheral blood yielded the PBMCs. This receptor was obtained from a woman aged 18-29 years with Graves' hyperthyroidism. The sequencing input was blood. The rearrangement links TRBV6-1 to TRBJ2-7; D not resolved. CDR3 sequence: CASSSSDYEQYF. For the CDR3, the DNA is TGTGCCAGCAGTTCATCGGACTACGAGCAGTACTTC.